This T cell receptor beta chain comes out of a study of blood T cell repertoires in COVID-19. This clone was seen only once. CDR1 and CDR2 from the germline V gene are SNHLY and FYNNEI. The CDR3 is 16 amino acids. J was trimmed by 2 bases and V by 3 bases; bases with no gene match: 6. Authors' methods: Amplification from reference gene primers served as the basis for estimated nucleated cell counts. Profiling relied on immunoSEQ multiplex PCR, and the TCRdb table lists in-frame clones only, not all of them. V and J calls and clone size come straight from that table; D and trimming were deduced from the DNA. The table records about 75,000 clones, approximately 79% of them present only once.

The chain recombines TRBV2 with TRBJ2-7; TRBD2 matches at 11 bases. Sequenced material: peripheral blood. This TCR was sampled from a human donor with acute or convalescent COVID-19. The donor label of this sample is uncertain. The CDR3 nucleotides are TGTGCCAGCAGTGAGATACTAGCGGGAGCCCCCTACGAGCAGTACTTC. Translated, it gives CASSEILAGAPYEQYF.